This TCR beta chain was recovered during a study of naive and memory T cell subsets. The SP2 primer and nested alpha and beta constant region primers amplified ligated cDNA in four rounds. TCRdb used MiXCR to reprocess the UMI-ligation and nested PCR reads, holding one entry per CDR3 protein. There are roughly 14,000 distinct CDR3 sequences in the sample; about 5.5% occur only once, and under 9.5% lies in the top ten. This clonotype is medium-sized by share. Its antigen is currently unknown. This CDR3 has 15 amino acids. Germline CDR1 MGHRA, CDR2 YSYEKL. V shed 0 bases and J 4 bases; nucleotides not matched to a gene: 5. The treatment was: skin biopsy from PPD injection site in Mantoux-positive individual. An oligonucleotide containing a UMI was ligated to the 3' end of TCR cDNA. Tuberculin skin test biopsies were taken where PPD was injected in Mantoux-positive people. Study results and limitations: Potentially, T cell activation and differentiation skew this RNA-based measurement. TCRs were reportedly recovered from both biopsy types, mostly tuberculin test sites.

This chain connects TRBV4-1 to TRBJ2-7; the match to TRBD1 covers 8 bases. Sequencing was performed on skin, taken from a tuberculin skin test site. The TCR comes from an adult in good health. CDR3 loop: CASSQDQGAMYEQYF. CDR3 DNA sequence: TGCGCCAGCAGCCAAGATCAGGGGGCTATGTACGAGCAGTACTTC.